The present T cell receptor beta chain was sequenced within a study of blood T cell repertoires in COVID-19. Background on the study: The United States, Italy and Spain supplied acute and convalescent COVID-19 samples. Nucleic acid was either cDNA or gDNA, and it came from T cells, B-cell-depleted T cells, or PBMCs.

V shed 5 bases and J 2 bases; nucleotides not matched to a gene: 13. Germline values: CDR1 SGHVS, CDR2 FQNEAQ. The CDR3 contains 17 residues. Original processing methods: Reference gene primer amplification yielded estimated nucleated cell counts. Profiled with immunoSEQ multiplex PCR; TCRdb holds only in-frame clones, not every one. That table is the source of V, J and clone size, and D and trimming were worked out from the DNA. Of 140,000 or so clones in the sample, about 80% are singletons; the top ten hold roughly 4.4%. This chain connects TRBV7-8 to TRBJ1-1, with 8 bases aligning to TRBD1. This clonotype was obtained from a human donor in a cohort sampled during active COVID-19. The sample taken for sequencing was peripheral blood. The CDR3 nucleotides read TGTGCCAGCAGCCGAATTGATGGACAGGGAGATAACACTGAAGCTTTCTTT. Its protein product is CASSRIDGQGDNTEAFF.